This T cell receptor (beta chain) derives from a study of persistence of HIV-infected CD4 T cells. In the study overall: Two participants gave one leukapheresis sample; others gave up to roughly 180 mL blood repeatedly.

Lysates of CMV-infected fibroblasts at about 10 ug/mL stimulated these cells. Sorting selected CD4+ T cells upregulating both CD40 ligand and CD69. CD8+ T cells were removed from PBMCs prior to stimulation. V lost 8 bases and J lost 5, with 12 bases in between. Germline CDR1 and CDR2: MNHEY and SVGAGI. There are 12 residues in the CDR3. As to this clone: As yet, its antigen is unknown.

Sequencing used immunoSEQ version 4 in survey mode. Each sample used up to about 1 ug genomic DNA diluted to 8.5 to 10 ng/uL. Generated by immunoSEQ multiplex PCR, the TCRdb table keeps only in-frame clones and is missing some. The sample yields some 21,000 clones, about four fifths seen once. The material was CD4+ T cells sorted from PBMCs after approximately 20-hour stimulation, obtained from a patient who received antiretroviral therapy. This sequence was found in an adult man with HIV who was CMV-seropositive. The rearrangement joins TRBV6-5 to TRBJ2-5; D uncertain. CDR3 coding DNA: TGTGCCAGCGGGCCTCCGGCGGAGACCCAGTACTTC. Protein sequence: CASGPPAETQYF.